This TCR beta chain derives from a study of shared clonotypes between healthy human individuals. Findings of the study overall: Memory subsets generally showed smaller estimated richness than naive subsets did.

Some clones are missing from TCRdb's copy, which holds only in-frame ones; the method was immunoSEQ multiplex PCR. The profile covers 1,100,000 or so clones, with 78% appearing a single time and approximately 0.5% taken by the ten largest. This CDR3 spans 16 amino acids. CDR1 and CDR2 from the germline V gene are MGHRA and YSYEKL. The V gene end was trimmed by 1 base and the J gene end by 5 bases; junction bases not matched to a gene: 9. Concerning this clone: Its specificity is not known. A far larger clone is one nucleotide away, so this likely arose from a read error. The same CDR3 also results from other DNA sequences found in this sample.

The receptor comes from a man between 18 and 35 years old in good health. Some clones in this sample may be carry-over from other donors' samples. Specimen: memory CD4+ T cells from PBMCs. The subset is: CD45RA-negative fraction. The chain combines TRBV4-1 with TRBJ1-1; 8 bases agree with TRBD1. The chain's CDR3 is CASSQAGGRINTEAFF. CDR3 nucleotide sequence: TGCGCCAGCAGCCAAGCAGGGGGCAGGATCAATACTGAAGCTTTCTTT.